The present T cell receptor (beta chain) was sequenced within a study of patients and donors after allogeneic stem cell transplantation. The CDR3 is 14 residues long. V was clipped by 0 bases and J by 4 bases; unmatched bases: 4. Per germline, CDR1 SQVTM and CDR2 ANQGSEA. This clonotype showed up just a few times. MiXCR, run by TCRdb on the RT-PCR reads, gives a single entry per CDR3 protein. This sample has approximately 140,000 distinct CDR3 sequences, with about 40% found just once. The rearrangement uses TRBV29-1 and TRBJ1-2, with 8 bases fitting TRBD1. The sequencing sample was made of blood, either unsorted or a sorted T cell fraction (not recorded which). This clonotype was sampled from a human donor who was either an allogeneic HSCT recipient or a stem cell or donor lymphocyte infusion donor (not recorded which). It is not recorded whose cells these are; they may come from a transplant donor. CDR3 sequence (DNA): TGCAGCGTTGAAGAACAGGGGGATCTCTATGGCTACACCTTC. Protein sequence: CSVEEQGDLYGYTF.